This is a list of T cell receptor beta chains from one sample in a study of blood T cell repertoires in COVID-19. Only in-frame clones appear in the TCRdb table, and some are missing; sequencing was by immunoSEQ multiplex PCR. The repertoire includes 40,000 to 55,000 clones, 88% of them detected once, and approximately 15% sits in the top ten. The specimen was peripheral blood. The receptors stem from a human donor in a cohort sampled during active COVID-19. Each CDR3 is given with its conserved first and last residue. The D gene is left open where the match is weak. Clone size is shown for a subset of rows, as once, few, many or a class of expanded clone.

D gene: NA; J gene: TRBJ1-1; clone size: once; V gene: TRBV12-3/TRBV12-4; CDR3 DNA: TGTGCCAGCAGTTTGATTCTGGGCGCTGAAGCTTTCTTT; CDR3 protein: CASSLILGAEAFF
D gene: NA; J gene: TRBJ1-1; clone size: NA; V gene: TRBV6-6; CDR3 DNA: TGTGCCGAGGGCCCCGGCCTTATGAACACTGAAGCTTTCTTT; CDR3 protein: CAEGPGLMNTEAFF
D gene: NA; J gene: TRBJ2-5; clone size: NA; V gene: TRBV10-1; CDR3 DNA: TGCGCCAGCAGTGCCGGAGTCCAAGAGACCCAGTACTTC; CDR3 protein: CASSAGVQETQYF
D gene: TRBD2; J gene: TRBJ2-1; clone size: NA; V gene: TRBV4-2; CDR3 DNA: TGTGCCAGCAGCCAAGGCGACCTCGGGACTAGTCGGAATGAGCAGTTCTTC; CDR3 protein: CASSQGDLGTSRNEQFF
D gene: TRBD1; J gene: TRBJ1-1; clone size: NA; V gene: TRBV2; CDR3 DNA: TGTGCCAGCAGCGGGGACAGATCCACTGAAGCTTTCTTT; CDR3 protein: CASSGDRSTEAFF
D gene: TRBD2; J gene: TRBJ2-1; clone size: NA; V gene: TRBV6-5; CDR3 DNA: TGTGCCAGCAGTTACTCAGGACTAGCGGGGGGCGAGCAGTTCTTC; CDR3 protein: CASSYSGLAGGEQFF
D gene: NA; J gene: TRBJ2-5; clone size: NA; V gene: TRBV9; CDR3 DNA: TGTGCCAGCAGCGTACGAGACTCGGGGTCCCAAGAGACCCAGTACTTC; CDR3 protein: CASSVRDSGSQETQYF
D gene: NA; J gene: TRBJ2-1; clone size: few; V gene: TRBV30; CDR3 DNA: TGTGCCTGGAATCGGGACTCCAATGAGCAGTTCTTC; CDR3 protein: CAWNRDSNEQFF
D gene: TRBD1; J gene: TRBJ1-4; clone size: NA; V gene: TRBV5-1; CDR3 DNA: TGCGCCAGCAGCTTTAACAGGGGTGAAAAACTGTTTTTT; CDR3 protein: CASSFNRGEKLFF
D gene: TRBD1; J gene: TRBJ1-6; clone size: NA; V gene: TRBV2; CDR3 DNA: TGTGCCAGCCGGGCGACAGGGGCTGAGGTCTATAATTCACCCCTCCACTTT; CDR3 protein: CASRATGAEVYNSPLHF
D gene: NA; J gene: TRBJ2-6; clone size: NA; V gene: TRBV19; CDR3 DNA: TGTGCCAGTAGTAGAGGGAGCTCTGGGGCCAACGTCCTGACTTTC; CDR3 protein: CASSRGSSGANVLTF
D gene: NA; J gene: TRBJ1-6; clone size: NA; V gene: TRBV6-1; CDR3 DNA: TGTGCCAGCAGTGTCTGGAACGGAGCCCCGGGGGAACCCCTCCACTTT; CDR3 protein: CASSVWNGAPGEPLHF
D gene: NA; J gene: TRBJ1-2; clone size: NA; V gene: TRBV7-9; CDR3 DNA: TGTGCCAGCAGCTTACGAGACAGTAACTATGGCTACACCTTC; CDR3 protein: CASSLRDSNYGYTF
D gene: NA; J gene: TRBJ1-4; clone size: NA; V gene: TRBV30; CDR3 DNA: TGTGCCTGGAGTGTGAGAGGGCCCGGGGGTTCAACTAATGAAAAACTGTTTTTT; CDR3 protein: CAWSVRGPGGSTNEKLFF
D gene: NA; J gene: TRBJ2-7; clone size: NA; V gene: TRBV6-5; CDR3 DNA: TGTGCCAGCAGTTACGCGACGGGAAGCTCCTACGAGCAGTACTTC; CDR3 protein: CASSYATGSSYEQYF
D gene: NA; J gene: TRBJ2-3; clone size: NA; V gene: TRBV18; CDR3 DNA: TGTGCCAGCTCACCACGAAATCGGACGGGGAAAGATACGCAGTATTTT; CDR3 protein: CASSPRNRTGKDTQYF